The clone carrying this T cell receptor (beta chain) was detected many times. The data were taken from a study of spatial heterogeneity in lung cancer. Germline V gene data show CDR1 as LGHNA and CDR2 as YNFKEQ. The length of the CDR3 is 18 residues. V lost 2 bases, J lost 8 bases, and 10 bases stayed unmatched. TCRdb independently ran MiXCR on the 5' RACE reads; one entry per CDR3 protein. The sample consists of over 95,000 distinct CDR3 sequences, 10% to 14% of them appearing once. The time point was: blood at routine non-recurrence follow-up after resection. The sequence was collected from a female donor with early-stage non-small cell lung cancer. The V call is TRBV4-2, the J call TRBJ2-1, with 15 bases matching TRBD2. Here the sequenced sample was PBMCs, taken at follow-up. Written as DNA, the CDR3 is TGTGCCAGCAGCCAAAATCCGGGACTAGCGGGAGGATATGATGAGCAGTTCTTC. It encodes CASSQNPGLAGGYDEQFF.